The 21 T cell receptor beta chains below come from one sample, sequenced in a study of blood T cell repertoires in COVID-19. Profiled with immunoSEQ multiplex PCR; TCRdb holds only in-frame clones, not every one. This sample has under 150,000 clones, with 81% found just once. Sample: peripheral blood. All receptors derive from a woman aged 55 to 70 with active or convalescent COVID-19.

V and J are TRBV19 and TRBJ1-5, with a tentative D call TRBD1 (6 bases). The V gene lost 6 bases and the J gene lost 3 bases, with 15 bases spanning the gap. Germline V gene data show CDR1 as LNHDA and CDR2 as SQIVND (reference sequence). There are 15 residues in the CDR3. The CDR3 sequence: CASRRLRDNNQPQHF. DNA of the CDR3: TGTGCCAGTAGACGCCTCCGGGACAACAATCAGCCCCAGCATTTT.

This rearrangement joins TRBV19 to TRBJ2-3, with TRBD1 matching 8 bases. Germline V gives CDR1 LNHDA, CDR2 SQIVND (reference sequence). Trimming removed 1 base from V and 4 bases from J; junction bases left unmatched: 1. This CDR3 contains 14 residues. The CDR3: CASSIGTGPDTQYF. The CDR3 nucleotides read TGTGCCAGTAGTATAGGGACAGGGCCAGATACGCAGTATTTT.

The chain has TRBV4-1 and TRBJ2-1, with 7 positions matching TRBD1. V lost 1 base and J lost 7; bases outside the gene matches: 13. CDR1 MGHRA and CDR2 YSYEKL come from the germline V gene. The CDR3 loop spans 17 amino acids. CDR3 in DNA: TGCGCCAGCAGCCAAGTGGCAAACAGGGGCCCCGGGAATGAGCAGTTCTTC. Protein sequence: CASSQVANRGPGNEQFF.

The chain carries TRBV5-5 and TRBJ1-1; 7 nucleotides agree with TRBD1. The CDR3 is 16 amino acids. The V and J ends lost 0 bases and 7 bases, in that order; junction bases with no gene match: 12. The germline V gene has CDR1 SGHKS and CDR2 YYEKEE (reference sequence). CDR3 bases: TGTGCCAGCAGCTTGGCGACAGGGTGGGGGTTAGGTGAAGCTTTCTTT. Translated: CASSLATGWGLGEAFF.

The rearrangement uses TRBV12-3 or TRBV12-4 and TRBJ1-4, with no clear D. V gave up 3 bases and J gave up 8 bases, with 10 bases separating them. This CDR3 spans 13 amino acids. CDR3 bases: TGTGCCAGCAGTTTCGGAGGGTCGGAAAAACTGTTTTTT. Translation gives CASSFGGSEKLFF.

The sample holds a few counts of this clone. The V gene is TRBV6-2 or TRBV6-3, the J gene TRBJ2-7; 7 bases map to TRBD2. The CDR3 loop spans 15 amino acids. Per germline, CDR1 MNHEY and CDR2 SVGEGT. V was clipped by 6 bases and J by 0 bases; unmatched bases: 8. This CDR3 is CASSDTSATSYEQYF. CDR3 sequence (DNA): TGTGCCAGCAGCGACACTAGCGCGACCTCCTACGAGCAGTACTTC.

This rearrangement joins TRBV7-8 to TRBJ2-2; tentatively, D is TRBD2 (5 bases). V dropped 5 bases and J dropped 6 bases, with 25 bases sitting between them. CDR3 length: 18 residues. The germline CDR1 and CDR2 sequences are SGHVS and FQNEAQ. CDR3 sequence (DNA): TGTGCCAGCAGCCCCGGCGGTAGCGCCAGCCCTGATTCCGGGGAGCTGTTTTTT. Translation gives CASSPGGSASPDSGELFF.

This chain links TRBV6-4 with TRBJ1-5; 8 bases match TRBD1. Germline-derived CDR1 and CDR2 are MRHNA and SNTAGT. The CDR3 loop spans 16 amino acids. V was clipped by 6 bases and J by 9 bases; unmatched bases: 16. DNA of the CDR3: TGTGCCAGCAGCCTCCTGGAGGACAGGGCGTTGGGGCCCCAGCATTTT. It is translated as CASSLLEDRALGPQHF.

Only a few counts were recorded for this clone. The J gene is TRBJ2-5, the V gene TRBV4-1; D perhaps matches TRBD1 (6 bases). Germline lookup yields CDR1 MGHRA and CDR2 YSYEKL. V gave up 1 base and J gave up 4 bases, with 16 bases separating them. The CDR3 covers 16 residues. The CDR3 protein is CASSQARTAKGETQYF. In DNA, the CDR3 is TGCGCCAGCAGCCAAGCCCGGACAGCCAAGGGAGAGACCCAGTACTTC.

The chain uses TRBV2 and TRBJ2-3; D perhaps matches TRBD2 (5 bases). There are 14 residues in the CDR3. V lost 4 bases and J lost 5, with 13 bases in between. The germline V gene encodes CDR1 SNHLY and CDR2 FYNNEI. CDR3 sequence: CASSGTGRGDTQYF. CDR3 nucleotide sequence: TGTGCCAGCAGTGGGACTGGTCGAGGAGATACGCAGTATTTT.

The chain uses TRBV5-1 and TRBJ1-1; 9 bases are a match to TRBD1. Per germline, CDR1 SGHRS and CDR2 YFSETQ. This CDR3 region has 14 residues. V lost 4 bases and J lost 6; bases outside the gene matches: 7. The CDR3 protein is CASSTGTGFAEAFF. CDR3 DNA sequence: TGCGCCAGCAGCACCGGGACAGGGTTCGCTGAAGCTTTCTTT.

This clone is a singleton in its sample. This chain connects TRBV5-1 to TRBJ2-5, with 12 bases fitting TRBD2. The CDR3 totals 16 residues. The junction had 6 bases not matched to a gene; V was cut back by 5 bases and J by 1 base. Germline CDR1 and CDR2: SGHRS and YFSETQ. CDR3 sequence reads: CASRIGLAGLQETQYF. The DNA of the CDR3 is TGCGCCAGCAGAATAGGACTAGCGGGGCTCCAAGAGACCCAGTACTTC.

The J gene is TRBJ2-1, the V gene TRBV28; 8 bases are a match to TRBD2. Germline CDR1 MDHEN, CDR2 SYDVKM. CDR3 length: 15 residues. Trimming at V came to 3 bases and at J to 9 bases, leaving 10 bases not matched to a gene. DNA of the CDR3: TGTGCCAGCAGTTTTGGCGGGAGGATTAGAACTGAGCAGTTCTTC. Translating it yields CASSFGGRIRTEQFF.

To note about this clone: One end of the junction varies from germline; a read error may be responsible. The rearrangement links TRBV5-4 to TRBJ2-1, with TRBD2 matching over 9 bases. Germline loops: CDR1 SGHNT, CDR2 YYREEE (reference sequence). The CDR3 totals 17 residues. The CDR3 DNA reads TGTGCCAGCAGCTTGGGGGGGGCTAGCGGGATTTACAATGAACAGTTCTTC. Amino acid sequence: CASSLGGASGIYNEQFF.

The chain has TRBV2 and TRBJ1-1; D gene unclear. Germline V gives CDR1 SNHLY, CDR2 FYNNEI. V lost 7 bases and J lost 7, with 13 bases in between. The CDR3 consists of 12 residues. In DNA, the CDR3 is TGTGCCAGCAAGACTACAGCTTTTGAAGCTTTCTTT. Translated: CASKTTAFEAFF.

This chain uses TRBV3-1 (or the pseudogene TRBV3-2) with TRBJ1-2, with a tentative D call TRBD1 (5 bases). Trimming took 1 base from V and 4 from J, leaving 22 bases between them. The CDR3 consists of 18 residues. The germline gives CDR1 LGHDT, CDR2 YNNKEL (reference sequence). Here the CDR3 reads CASSQGREGTPVGYGYTF. In DNA, the CDR3 is TGTGCCAGCAGCCAAGGAAGGGAGGGGACTCCGGTCGGCTATGGCTACACCTTC.

This chain connects TRBV7-2 to TRBJ1-5; the D gene is possibly TRBD1 (5 bases). Trimming shortened V by 5 bases and J by 4 bases, and 9 bases separated the two germline ends. The CDR3 covers 13 residues. CDR1 SGHTA and CDR2 FQGNSA come from the germline V gene. DNA for the CDR3: TGTGCCAGCAGCCCCCGACAGAATCAGCCCCAGCATTTT. As protein: CASSPRQNQPQHF.

This sequence joins TRBV7-2 and TRBJ2-1, with D possibly TRBD2 on 6 matching bases. There are 14 residues in the CDR3. CDR1 and CDR2 from the germline V gene are SGHTA and FQGNSA. V shed 6 bases and J shed 6 bases, with 15 bases lying between them. The CDR3 sequence is CASRWGGTRNEQFF. CDR3 bases: TGTGCCAGCAGATGGGGCGGGACCCGCAATGAGCAGTTCTTC. Complete variable domain (other parts from reference TRBV7-2 and TRBJ2-1): GAGVSQSPSNKVTEKGKDVELRCDPISGHTALYWYRQSLGQGLEFLIYFQGNSAPDKSGLPSDRFSAERTGGSVSTLTIQRTQQEDSAVYLCASRWGGTRNEQFFGPGTRLTVL.

J is TRBJ1-1 and V is TRBV11-2, with D possibly being TRBD1 (5 bases). Trimming removed 4 bases at V and 7 bases at J, with 10 bases between. The CDR3 covers 12 residues. Germline CDR1 SGHAT, CDR2 FQNNGV. DNA of the CDR3: TGTGCCAGCAGCTCAGGGTATGGTGAAGCTTTCTTT. It codes for CASSSGYGEAFF.

Only a few counts were recorded for this clone. J is TRBJ1-2 and V is TRBV5-6, with D uncertain. The CDR3 runs 13 residues. The germline V gene encodes CDR1 SGHDT and CDR2 YYEEEE. The ends were cut back, 4 bases at V and 8 bases at J, with 15 bases in the middle. The CDR3 nucleotides are TGTGCCAGCAGCACCAGCGCGGGGTTGGGCTACACCTTC. This codes for CASSTSAGLGYTF.

The gene calls are TRBV28 and TRBJ1-2, with TRBD1 as a possible D gene (5 bases). Deletions cut 8 bases from V and 5 bases from J, with 15 bases between. The CDR3 contains 13 residues. Germline values: CDR1 MDHEN, CDR2 SYDVKM. CDR3 loop: CASLGGAGYGYTF. CDR3 in DNA: TGTGCCAGCCTTGGAGGGGCTGGGTATGGCTACACCTTC.